A selection of T cell receptor beta chains follows, all from one sample in a study of blood T cell repertoires in COVID-19. Generated by immunoSEQ multiplex PCR, the TCRdb table keeps only in-frame clones and is missing some. This table has 300,000 to 400,000 clones, over 75% appearing once. The material sequenced was peripheral blood. These receptors were collected from a woman between 45 and 65 years old with active or convalescent COVID-19. The CDR3 runs from the conserved cysteine through the conserved F or W. D genes are given only for firm matches. Some rows have no size entry. The others give once, few or many, or a class for an expanded clone.

abundance	v_gene	d_gene	j_gene	CDR3aa	CDR3nt
.	TRBV25-1	.	TRBJ1-1	CASTGIRGAFF	TGTGCCAGTACTGGGATAAGGGGAGCTTTCTTT
.	TRBV28	TRBD2	TRBJ2-5	CASKGGRVARETQYF	TGTGCCAGCAAAGGAGGGAGGGTCGCCAGGGAGACCCAGTACTTC
once	TRBV27	.	TRBJ1-1	CASSLRRPQGLPNTEAFF	TGTGCCAGCAGCTTAAGGCGTCCTCAGGGGCTACCGAACACTGAAGCTTTCTTT
.	TRBV7-3	.	TRBJ2-3	CASSLQGTTNTQYF	TGTGCCAGCAGCTTACAGGGAACCACAAATACGCAGTATTTT
.	TRBV29-1	.	TRBJ1-1	CSVEDWFRFRRVNTEAFF	TGCAGCGTTGAAGATTGGTTTCGGTTCAGACGGGTGAACACTGAAGCTTTCTTT
many	TRBV4-3	.	TRBJ1-2	CASSQALQDYGYTF	TGCGCCAGCAGCCAAGCCCTACAGGACTATGGCTACACCTTC
.	TRBV28	TRBD1	TRBJ2-1	CASNYGDRGYNEQFF	TGTGCCAGCAACTACGGGGACAGGGGGTACAATGAGCAGTTCTTC
.	TRBV19	.	TRBJ1-3	CASSISLSSSGNTIYF	TGTGCCAGTAGTATATCACTATCGAGCTCTGGAAACACCATATATTTT
few	TRBV23-1	TRBD2	TRBJ2-7	CASSQSVIAGLGEQYF	TGCGCCAGCAGTCAATCAGTTATAGCGGGGCTCGGCGAGCAGTACTTC
.	TRBV19	TRBD2	TRBJ2-7	CASSTRTGLAYEQYF	TGTGCCAGTAGTACCAGAACGGGACTAGCCTACGAGCAGTACTTC
.	TRBV11-1	.	TRBJ1-1	CASSFSGRSEAFF	TGTGCCAGCAGCTTTAGCGGGAGATCTGAAGCTTTCTTT
.	TRBV28	TRBD1	TRBJ2-5	CASSLPPRDRGQETQYF	TGTGCCAGCAGTTTACCGCCCCGGGACAGGGGGCAGGAGACCCAGTACTTC
.	TRBV4-1	TRBD1	TRBJ2-1	CASSRLGQAYNEQFF	TGCGCCAGCAGCCGCCTAGGACAGGCCTACAATGAGCAGTTCTTC
.	TRBV28	TRBD1	TRBJ2-7	CASSIGTGTPREYF	TGTGCCAGCAGCATCGGGACAGGGACTCCTCGGGAGTACTTC
few	TRBV10-3	.	TRBJ1-3	CAIGSGGDGNTIYF	TGTGCCATTGGGAGCGGGGGCGACGGAAACACCATATATTTT
.	TRBV2	.	TRBJ2-3	CASSEWGEAIERYF	TGTGCCAGCAGTGAATGGGGGGAGGCGATTGAGAGGTATTTT
.	TRBV10-3	.	TRBJ2-5	CAISEKFAETQYF	TGTGCCATCAGTGAGAAATTCGCGGAGACCCAGTACTTC
.	TRBV10-3	TRBD2	TRBJ2-3	CAIRAGTSGRIDTQYF	TGTGCCATCAGGGCCGGGACTAGCGGGAGGATAGATACGCAGTATTTT
.	TRBV27	TRBD2	TRBJ2-3	CASSSGLAGGPSDTQYF	TGTGCCAGCAGTTCGGGACTAGCGGGAGGGCCTTCAGATACGCAGTATTTT
.	TRBV6-2/TRBV6-3	.	TRBJ1-1	CASSLGTSEAFF	TGTGCCAGCAGTCTTGGGACTTCTGAAGCTTTCTTT
.	TRBV5-1	TRBD1	TRBJ2-1	CASSPGQVYNEQFF	TGCGCCAGCAGCCCGGGACAGGTTTACAATGAGCAGTTCTTC
.	TRBV6-5	.	TRBJ2-7	CASSYSDSLGYEQYF	TGTGCCAGCAGTTACTCGGACAGTTTAGGCTACGAGCAGTACTTC
.	TRBV5-1	.	TRBJ1-1	CASSQFLDSMNTEAFF	TGCGCCAGCAGCCAATTTCTGGACTCTATGAACACTGAAGCTTTCTTT